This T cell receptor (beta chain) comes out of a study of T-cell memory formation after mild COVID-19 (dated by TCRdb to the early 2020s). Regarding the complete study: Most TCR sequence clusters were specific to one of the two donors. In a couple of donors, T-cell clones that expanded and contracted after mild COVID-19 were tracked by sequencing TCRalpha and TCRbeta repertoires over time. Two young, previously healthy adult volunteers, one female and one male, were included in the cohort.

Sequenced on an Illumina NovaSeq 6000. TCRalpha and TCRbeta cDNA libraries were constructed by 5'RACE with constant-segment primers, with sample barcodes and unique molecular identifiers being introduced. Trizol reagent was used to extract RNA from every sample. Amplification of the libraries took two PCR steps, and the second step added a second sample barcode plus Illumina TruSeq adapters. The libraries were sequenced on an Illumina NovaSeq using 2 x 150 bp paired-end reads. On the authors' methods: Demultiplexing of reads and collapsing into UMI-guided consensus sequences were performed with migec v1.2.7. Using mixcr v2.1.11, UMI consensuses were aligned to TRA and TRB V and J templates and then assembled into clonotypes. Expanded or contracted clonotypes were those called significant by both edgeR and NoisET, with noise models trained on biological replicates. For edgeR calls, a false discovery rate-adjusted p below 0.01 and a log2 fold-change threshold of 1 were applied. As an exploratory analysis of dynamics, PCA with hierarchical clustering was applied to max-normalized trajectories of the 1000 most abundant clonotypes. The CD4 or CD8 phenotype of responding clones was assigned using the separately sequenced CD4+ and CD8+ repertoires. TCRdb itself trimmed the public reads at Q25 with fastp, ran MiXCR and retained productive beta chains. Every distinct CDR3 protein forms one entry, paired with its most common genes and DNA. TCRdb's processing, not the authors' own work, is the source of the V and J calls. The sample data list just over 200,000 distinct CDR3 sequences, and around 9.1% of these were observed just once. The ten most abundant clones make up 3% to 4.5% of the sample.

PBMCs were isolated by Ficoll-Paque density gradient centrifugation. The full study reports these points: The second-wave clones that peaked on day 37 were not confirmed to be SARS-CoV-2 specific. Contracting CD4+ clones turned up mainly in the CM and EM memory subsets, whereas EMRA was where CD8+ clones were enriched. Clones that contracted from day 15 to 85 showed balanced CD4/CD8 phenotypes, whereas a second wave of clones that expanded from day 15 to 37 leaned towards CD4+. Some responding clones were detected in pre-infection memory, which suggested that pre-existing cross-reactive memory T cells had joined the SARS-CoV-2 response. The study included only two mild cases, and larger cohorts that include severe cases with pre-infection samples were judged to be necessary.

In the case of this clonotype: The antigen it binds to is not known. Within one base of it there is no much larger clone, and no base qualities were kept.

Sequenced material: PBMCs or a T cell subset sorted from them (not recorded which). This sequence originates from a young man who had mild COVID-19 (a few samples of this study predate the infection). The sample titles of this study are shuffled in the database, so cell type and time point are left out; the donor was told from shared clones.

CDR3 reads: CASSKRSNEAFF. At the DNA level, the sequence is TGTGCCAGCAGTAAGCGTAGTAATGAAGCTTTCTTT. The rearranged segments are TRBV27 and TRBJ1-1, with the D gene uncertain. V was cut back by 5 bases and J by 7 bases, leaving a gap of 11 bases between them. As encoded in the germline V gene (reference sequence), CDR1 is MNHEY while CDR2 is SMNVEV. The CDR3 measures 12 amino acids from cysteine to phenylalanine. Of the read, only the CDR3 DNA is kept; its 36 bases are in frame from base 1.